This is a list of T cell receptor beta chains from one sample in a study of Graves' ophthalmopathy and Graves' hyperthyroidism. TCRdb itself ran the multiplex PCR reads through MiXCR, one entry per CDR3 protein. Seen here are roughly 500,000 distinct CDR3 sequences, about 15% observed once, and the top ten hold about 10%. Material for sequencing was blood. Source of these receptors: a woman aged 25 to 39 with Graves' ophthalmopathy. Each CDR3 is given with its conserved first and last residue. Each record gives: CDR3 length, V gene, clone size, J gene, D gene, CDR3 DNA, CDR3 protein. D genes are given only for firm matches. The size of a clone is reported for some rows only, either as once, few or many, or as a class for expanded clones.

18,TRBV6-2/TRBV6-3,many,TRBJ1-5,.,TGTGCCAGCAGTTACTTGGGGAATGGGATCTATAGCAATCAGCCCCAGCATTTT,CASSYLGNGIYSNQPQHF
14,TRBV25-1,many,TRBJ2-7,.,TGTGCCAGCAGTGAATTTGGGGGATACTACGAGCAGTACTTC,CASSEFGGYYEQYF
13,TRBV12-3/TRBV12-4,.,TRBJ1-2,TRBD1,TGTGCCAGCAGTTTCCGGACAGGGGATTGCTACACCTTC,CASSFRTGDCYTF
16,TRBV9,few,TRBJ2-7,TRBD1,TGTGCCAGCAGCGTAGCCCCCGTGGACAGGGGCCACGAGCAGTACTTC,CASSVAPVDRGHEQYF
16,TRBV27,many,TRBJ1-6,.,TGTGCCAGCACCTTCACGGAACTTTCGGGGTATTCACCCCTCCACTTT,CASTFTELSGYSPLHF
14,TRBV2,many,TRBJ1-3,.,TGTGCCAGCAATCCTCAGGGGACTGGAAACACCATATATTTT,CASNPQGTGNTIYF
16,TRBV20-1,many,TRBJ2-7,TRBD2,TGCAGTGCCTCGACTAGCGGGATCTACTTTACCTACGAGCAGTACTTC,CSASTSGIYFTYEQYF
15,TRBV6-5,many,TRBJ1-1,.,TGTGCCAGCAGTTACTCGAAGAGTGGGGGGACTGAAGCTTTCTTT,CASSYSKSGGTEAFF
16,TRBV20-1,.,TRBJ2-7,TRBD1,TGCAGTGCTAGAGGTCCGGACGGGACAGTAAGTCACGAGCAGTACTTC,CSARGPDGTVSHEQYF
15,TRBV19,.,TRBJ1-2,TRBD1,TGTGCCAGTAGTCTACACAGGGGGCGTCTCTATGGCTACACCTTC,CASSLHRGRLYGYTF
15,TRBV28,.,TRBJ1-1,.,TGTGCCAGCAGTTTTTATTCCGAATCGGACACTGAAGCTTTCTTT,CASSFYSESDTEAFF
15,TRBV7-9,many,TRBJ2-2,TRBD2,TGTGCCAGCAGCTTTTTACTAGCGGGTACCGGGGAGCTGTTTTTT,CASSFLLAGTGELFF
15,TRBV19,many,TRBJ2-5,TRBD1,TGTGCCAGTAGGAGAACGACAGGGGCGCAAGAGACCCAGTACTTC,CASRRTTGAQETQYF
13,TRBV11-1,many,TRBJ2-5,.,TGTGCCAGCAGCCACCGACAGGCAGAGACCCAGTACTTC,CASSHRQAETQYF